Each of the 3 T cell receptor beta chains below was sequenced from the same sample in a study of cytomegalovirus exposure and HLA in healthy donors. Amplification used 60 Vbeta primers and 13 Jbeta primers. Measured with immunoSEQ multiplex PCR; TCRdb has only the in-frame clones, and not every one. The data contain roughly 110,000 clones, 70% to 85% of them singletons. Sequencing was performed on PBMCs. These receptors all come from a boy between 10 and 17 years old in good health and CMV-seronegative.

This chain uses TRBV4-3 with TRBJ2-3, with D perhaps matching TRBD2 (7 bases). Germline assignment: CDR1 LGHNA and CDR2 YSLEER. This CDR3 has 15 residues. The V and J ends lost 1 base and 6 bases respectively, with 14 bases between them. The CDR3 loop is CASSQVGGGADTQYF. CDR3 DNA sequence: TGCGCCAGCAGCCAAGTGGGAGGGGGAGCGGATACGCAGTATTTT.

The chain uses TRBV19 and TRBJ1-2; D uncertain. The germline gives CDR1 LNHDA, CDR2 SQIVND (reference sequence). Trimming removed 2 bases at V and 5 bases at J, with 12 bases between. CDR3 length: 14 amino acids. Here the CDR3 DNA reads TGTGCCAGTAGTATACCGGGAGAAGAGTATGGCTACACCTTC. Its translation is CASSIPGEEYGYTF.

The CDR3 region has the DNA TGCGCCAGCAGCTTCCGGGTTTCAGATACGCAGTATTTT. Encoded protein: CASSFRVSDTQYF. The V and J genes are TRBV5-1 and TRBJ2-3, with unresolved D. The V end lost 2 bases, the J end lost 4 bases, and 8 bases lay between the germline ends. CDR1 and CDR2 from the germline V gene are SGHRS and YFSETQ. The CDR3 sequence is 13 residues long.